The rows below give T cell receptor beta chains drawn from one sample of a study of cytomegalovirus exposure and HLA in healthy donors. TCRdb's table, derived via immunoSEQ multiplex PCR, lists solely in-frame clones and lacks some. There are about 200,000 clones in the sample; over 75% occur only once, and 1.5% to 2% lies in the top ten. The sequencing sample was made of PBMCs. The receptors were sampled from a male donor in good health and CMV-seronegative. The CDR3 runs from the conserved cysteine through the conserved F or W. Each record gives: clone size, J gene, V gene, D gene, CDR3 protein, CDR3 DNA. The D gene is left open where the match is weak. Size tells how often a clone was seen (once, few, many) or the class of an expanded clone, and some rows leave it out.

. | TRBJ1-2 | TRBV30 | TRBD1 | CAWSATGGYGYTF | TGTGCCTGGAGTGCGACAGGGGGATATGGCTACACCTTC
few | TRBJ1-2 | TRBV9 | . | CASSVAGRGVYGYTF | TGTGCCAGCAGCGTAGCCGGCAGGGGTGTCTATGGCTACACCTTC
. | TRBJ1-4 | TRBV11-2 | TRBD1 | CASSGGQPSSSNEKLFF | TGTGCCAGCAGCGGGGGACAGCCTTCTTCTTCCAATGAAAAACTGTTTTTT
. | TRBJ1-2 | TRBV9 | . | CASSSQGIVGWGYTF | TGTGCCAGCAGCAGTCAGGGGATAGTAGGTTGGGGCTACACCTTC
. | TRBJ2-1 | TRBV5-1 | TRBD2 | CASSLKAGPFYNEQFF | TGCGCCAGCAGCTTAAAAGCGGGGCCCTTCTACAATGAGCAGTTCTTC
. | TRBJ2-1 | TRBV7-3 | . | CASSRRGKVYNEQFF | TGTGCCAGCAGCCGACGGGGGAAGGTCTACAATGAGCAGTTCTTC
. | TRBJ2-5 | TRBV7-6 | . | CASGWVSDPPRGTQYF | TGTGCCAGCGGATGGGTTTCAGACCCCCCTCGAGGGACCCAGTACTTC
. | TRBJ2-1 | TRBV5-1 | TRBD2 | CAGSLDNLAGVGEQFF | TGCGCCGGCAGCTTGGATAACCTAGCGGGAGTCGGTGAGCAGTTCTTC
. | TRBJ2-1 | TRBV27 | . | CASSLGTRYNEQFF | TGTGCCAGCAGTTTAGGGACACGTTACAATGAGCAGTTCTTC
. | TRBJ2-4 | TRBV28 | TRBD2 | CASSWGGVAKNIQYF | TGTGCCAGCAGTTGGGGGGGAGTAGCCAAAAACATTCAGTACTTC
few | TRBJ1-5 | TRBV5-6 | TRBD1 | CASSWGTGNNQPQHF | TGTGCCAGCAGCTGGGGGACAGGGAACAATCAGCCCCAGCATTTT
. | TRBJ2-3 | TRBV18 | TRBD2 | CASSPIPLAGDSPGTDTQYF | TGTGCCAGCTCACCAATTCCCCTAGCGGGAGATTCACCCGGCACAGATACGCAGTATTTT
. | TRBJ1-1 | TRBV28 | TRBD1 | CASSSLYRDRGPPEAFF | TGTGCCAGCAGTTCCCTCTACCGGGACAGGGGTCCTCCTGAAGCTTTCTTT
. | TRBJ1-5 | TRBV5-1 | . | CASSWNVGGEQPQHF | TGCGCCAGCAGCTGGAATGTCGGGGGGGAACAGCCCCAGCATTTT
once | TRBJ2-7 | TRBV5-1 | TRBD2 | CASSLGRGGRGLDEQYF | TGCGCCAGCAGCTTGGGCCGGGGCGGGAGGGGGCTGGACGAGCAGTACTTC
. | TRBJ2-3 | TRBV7-8 | . | CASNRVGTDTQYF | TGTGCCAGCAATCGGGTAGGCACAGATACGCAGTATTTT
. | TRBJ1-6 | TRBV19 | TRBD1 | CASQGGPSNNSPLHF | TGTGCCTCCCAGGGGGGCCCCTCTAATAATTCACCCCTCCACTTT
. | TRBJ1-5 | TRBV7-8 | TRBD1 | CASSLKTGRNQPQHF | TGTGCCAGCAGCCTCAAGACAGGGCGCAATCAGCCCCAGCATTTT
once | TRBJ1-6 | TRBV7-9 | TRBD1 | CASSWDRARNSPLHF | TGTGCCAGCAGCTGGGACAGGGCCAGGAATTCACCCCTCCACTTT
. | TRBJ2-5 | TRBV9 | . | CASSSGTLNPNF | TGTGCCAGCAGTAGCGGTACACTAAATCCCAACTTC
. | TRBJ1-2 | TRBV20-1 | . | CSARGGNGYTF | TGCAGTGCTAGAGGAGGGAATGGCTACACCTTC
. | TRBJ1-1 | TRBV6-6 | . | CASSYDRGTTEAFF | TGTGCCAGCAGTTACGATCGGGGGACCACTGAAGCTTTCTTT
. | TRBJ2-1 | TRBV6-5 | . | CASSYSDSVNNEQFF | TGTGCCAGCAGTTACTCGGACAGTGTGAACAATGAGCAGTTCTTC
once | TRBJ2-7 | TRBV30 | . | CAWSVDMTSEQYF | TGTGCCTGGAGTGTAGACATGACCTCGGAGCAGTACTTC